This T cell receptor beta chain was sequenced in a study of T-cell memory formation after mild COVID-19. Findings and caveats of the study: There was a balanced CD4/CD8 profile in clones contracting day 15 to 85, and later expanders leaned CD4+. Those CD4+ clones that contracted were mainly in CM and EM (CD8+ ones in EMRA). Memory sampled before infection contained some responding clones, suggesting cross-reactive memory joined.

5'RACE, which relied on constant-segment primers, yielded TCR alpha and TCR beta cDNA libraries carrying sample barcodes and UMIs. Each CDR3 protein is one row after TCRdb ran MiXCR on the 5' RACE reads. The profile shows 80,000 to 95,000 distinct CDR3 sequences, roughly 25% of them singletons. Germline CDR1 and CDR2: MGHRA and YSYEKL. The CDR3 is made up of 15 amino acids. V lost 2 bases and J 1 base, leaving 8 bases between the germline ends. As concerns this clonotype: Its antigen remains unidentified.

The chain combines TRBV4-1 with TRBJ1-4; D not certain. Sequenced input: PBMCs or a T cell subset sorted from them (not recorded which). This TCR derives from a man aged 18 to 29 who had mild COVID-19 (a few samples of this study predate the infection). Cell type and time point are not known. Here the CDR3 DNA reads TGCGCCAGCAGCCAAATTGTTGTAACTAATGAAAAACTGTTTTTT. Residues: CASSQIVVTNEKLFF.